The sequence of this T cell receptor beta chain was determined in a study of T cell repertoires in cytomegalovirus infection. About the study: Recently identified HLA-C-restricted CMV epitopes were used, and well-studied HLA-B-restricted CMV epitopes were used as well.

V gave up 5 bases and J gave up 8 bases; unmatched junction bases: 11. The CDR3 runs 14 residues. From germline, CDR1 is SGHTA and CDR2 FQGNSA. MiXCR, run by TCRdb on the reads, gives a single entry per CDR3 protein. The table has about half a million distinct CDR3 sequences, about 42% seen once. With regard to this clonotype: Its antigen remains unidentified.

The input for sequencing was cultured PBMCs, taken from culture after CMV antigen stimulation. The origin of this receptor is a human donor in good health (CMV status not recorded). Some clones in this sample may be carry-over from other donors' samples. The chain uses TRBV7-2 and TRBJ1-2; 7 positions match TRBD1. CDR3 protein: CASSISRQGRGYTF. The DNA of the CDR3 is TGTGCCAGCAGCATAAGTCGACAGGGACGAGGCTACACCTTC.